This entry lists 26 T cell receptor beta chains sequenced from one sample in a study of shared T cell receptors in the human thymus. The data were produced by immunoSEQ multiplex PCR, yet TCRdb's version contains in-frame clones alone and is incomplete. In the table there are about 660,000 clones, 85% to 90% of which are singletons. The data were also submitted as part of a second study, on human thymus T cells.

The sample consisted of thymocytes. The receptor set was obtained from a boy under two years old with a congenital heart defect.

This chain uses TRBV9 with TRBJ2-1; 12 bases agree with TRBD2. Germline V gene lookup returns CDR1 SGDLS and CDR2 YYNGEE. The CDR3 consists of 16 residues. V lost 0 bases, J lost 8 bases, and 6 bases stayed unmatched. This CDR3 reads CASSVAGLAGLYEQFF. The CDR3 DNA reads TGTGCCAGCAGCGTAGCGGGACTAGCGGGTCTTTATGAGCAGTTCTTC.

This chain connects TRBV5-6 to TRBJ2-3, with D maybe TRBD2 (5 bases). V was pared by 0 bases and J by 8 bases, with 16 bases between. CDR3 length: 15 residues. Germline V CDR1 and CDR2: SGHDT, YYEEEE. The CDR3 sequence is CASSLVSGGLRTQYF. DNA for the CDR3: TGTGCCAGCAGCTTGGTCAGCGGTGGTTTGCGTACGCAGTATTTT.

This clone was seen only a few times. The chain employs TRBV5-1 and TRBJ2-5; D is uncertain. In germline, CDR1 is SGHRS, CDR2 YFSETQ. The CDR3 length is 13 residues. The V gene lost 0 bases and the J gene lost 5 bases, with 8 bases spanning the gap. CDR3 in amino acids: CASSLGSRETQYF. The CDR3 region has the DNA TGCGCCAGCAGCTTGGGATCGAGGGAGACCCAGTACTTC. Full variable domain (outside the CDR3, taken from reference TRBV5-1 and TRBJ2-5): KAGVTQTPRYLIKTRGQQVTLSCSPISGHRSVSWYQQTPGQGLQFLFEYFSETQRNKGNFPGRFSGRQFSNSRSEMNVSTLELGDSALYLCASSLGSRETQYFGPGTRLLVL.

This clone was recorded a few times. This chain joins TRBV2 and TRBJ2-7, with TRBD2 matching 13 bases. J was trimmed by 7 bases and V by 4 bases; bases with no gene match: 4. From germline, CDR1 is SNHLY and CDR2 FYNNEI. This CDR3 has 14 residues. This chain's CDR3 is CASSVGTSGEEQYF. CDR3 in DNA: TGTGCCAGCAGTGTCGGGACTAGCGGGGAGGAGCAGTACTTC.

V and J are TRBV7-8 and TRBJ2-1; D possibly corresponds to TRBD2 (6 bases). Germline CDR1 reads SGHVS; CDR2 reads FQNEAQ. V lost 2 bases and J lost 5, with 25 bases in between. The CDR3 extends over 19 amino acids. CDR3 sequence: CASSLFRTVTRTIHNEQFF. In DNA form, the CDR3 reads TGTGCCAGCAGCTTATTCCGAACCGTTACCCGGACTATCCACAATGAGCAGTTCTTC.

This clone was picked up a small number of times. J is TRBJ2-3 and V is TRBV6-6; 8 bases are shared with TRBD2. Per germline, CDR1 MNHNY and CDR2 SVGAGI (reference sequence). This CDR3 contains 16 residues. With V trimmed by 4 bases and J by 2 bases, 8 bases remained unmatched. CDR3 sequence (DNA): TGTGCCAGCAGTTCAAACCGACTAGCGTACACAGATACGCAGTATTTT. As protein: CASSSNRLAYTDTQYF.

In DNA, the CDR3 is TGCGCCAGCAGCCAAGATTGGCTAGCGGGAGCTCGGTACGAGCAGTACTTC. Residues: CASSQDWLAGARYEQYF. This chain joins TRBV4-3 and TRBJ2-7, with 10 bases aligning to TRBD2. This CDR3 comprises 17 residues. Per the germline V gene, CDR1 is LGHNA and CDR2 is YSLEER. Germline trimming cut 0 bases from V and 4 bases from J; bases unmatched to any gene: 9.

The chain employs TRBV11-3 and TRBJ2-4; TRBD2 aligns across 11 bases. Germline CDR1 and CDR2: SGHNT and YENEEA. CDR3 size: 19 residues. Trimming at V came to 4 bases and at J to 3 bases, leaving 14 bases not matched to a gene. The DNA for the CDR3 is TGTGCCAGCAGCTCGCCGGGACTAGCGGTGGAGGTTGGCAAAAACATTCAGTACTTC. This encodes CASSSPGLAVEVGKNIQYF.

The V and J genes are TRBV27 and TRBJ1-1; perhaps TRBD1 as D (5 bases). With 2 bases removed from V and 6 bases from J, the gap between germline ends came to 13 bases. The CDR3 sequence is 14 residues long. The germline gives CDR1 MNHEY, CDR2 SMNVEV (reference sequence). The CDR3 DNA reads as TGTGCCAGCAGTTTAGGTGGGGGACTCTCTGAAGCTTTCTTT. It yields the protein CASSLGGGLSEAFF.

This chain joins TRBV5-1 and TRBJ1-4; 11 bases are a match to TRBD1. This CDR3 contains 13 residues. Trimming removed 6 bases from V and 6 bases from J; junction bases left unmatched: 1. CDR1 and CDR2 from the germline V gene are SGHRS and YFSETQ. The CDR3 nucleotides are TGCGCCAGCAAGGACAGGGGGCATGAAAAACTGTTTTTT. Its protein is CASKDRGHEKLFF.

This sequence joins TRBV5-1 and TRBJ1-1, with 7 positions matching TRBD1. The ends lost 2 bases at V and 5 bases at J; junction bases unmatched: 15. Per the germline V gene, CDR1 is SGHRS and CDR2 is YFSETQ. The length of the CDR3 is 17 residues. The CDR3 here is CASSFSLEGAIGTEAFF. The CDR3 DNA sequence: TGCGCCAGCAGCTTCTCCCTAGAGGGGGCCATTGGGACTGAAGCTTTCTTT. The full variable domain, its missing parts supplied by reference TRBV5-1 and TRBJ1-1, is KAGVTQTPRYLIKTRGQQVTLSCSPISGHRSVSWYQQTPGQGLQFLFEYFSETQRNKGNFPGRFSGRQFSNSRSEMNVSTLELGDSALYLCASSFSLEGAIGTEAFFGQGTRLTVV.

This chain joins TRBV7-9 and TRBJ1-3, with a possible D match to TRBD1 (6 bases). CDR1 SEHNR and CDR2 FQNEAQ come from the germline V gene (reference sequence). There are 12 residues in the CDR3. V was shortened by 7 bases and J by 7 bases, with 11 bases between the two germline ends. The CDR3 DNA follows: TGTGCCAGCATCGGGACATCTAACACCATATATTTT. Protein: CASIGTSNTIYF. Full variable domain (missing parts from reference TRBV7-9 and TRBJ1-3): DTGVSQNPRHKITKRGQNVTFRCDPISEHNRLYWYRQTLGQGPEFLTYFQNEAQLEKSRLLSDRFSAERPKGSFSTLEIQRTEQGDSAMYLCASIGTSNTIYFGEGSWLTVV.

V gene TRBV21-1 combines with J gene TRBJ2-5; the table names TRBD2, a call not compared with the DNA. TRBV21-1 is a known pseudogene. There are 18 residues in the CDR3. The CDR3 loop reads CASSKVLSASGRRETQYF. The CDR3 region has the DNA TGTGCCAGCAGCAAAGTACTCTCGGCTAGCGGGAGGAGAGAGACCCAGTACTTC.

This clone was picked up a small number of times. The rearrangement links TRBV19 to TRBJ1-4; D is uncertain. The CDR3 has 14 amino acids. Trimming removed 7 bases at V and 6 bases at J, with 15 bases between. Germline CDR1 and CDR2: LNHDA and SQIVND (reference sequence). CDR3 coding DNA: TGTGCCAGTACCCGGCGCAGGCTACATGAAAAACTGTTTTTT. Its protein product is CASTRRRLHEKLFF.

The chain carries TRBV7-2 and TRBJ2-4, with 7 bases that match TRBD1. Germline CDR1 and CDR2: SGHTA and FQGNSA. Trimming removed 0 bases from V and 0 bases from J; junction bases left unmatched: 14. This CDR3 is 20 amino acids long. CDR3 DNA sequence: TGTGCCAGCAGCTTAGCGATACAGGGGCGGCAACCAAAAGCCAAAAACATTCAGTACTTC. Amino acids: CASSLAIQGRQPKAKNIQYF.

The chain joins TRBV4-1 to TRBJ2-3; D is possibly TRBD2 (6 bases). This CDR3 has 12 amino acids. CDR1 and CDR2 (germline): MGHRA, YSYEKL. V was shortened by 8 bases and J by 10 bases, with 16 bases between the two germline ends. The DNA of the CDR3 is TGCGCCAGCGGAACGGGAGACGGGCCGCAGTATTTT. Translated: CASGTGDGPQYF.

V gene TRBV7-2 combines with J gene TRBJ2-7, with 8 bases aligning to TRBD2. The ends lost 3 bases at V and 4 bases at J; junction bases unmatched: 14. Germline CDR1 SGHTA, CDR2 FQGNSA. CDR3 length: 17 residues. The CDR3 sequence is CASSLEREPGRGYEQYF. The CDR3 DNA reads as TGTGCCAGCAGCTTGGAGCGGGAGCCAGGTCGGGGTTACGAGCAGTACTTC.

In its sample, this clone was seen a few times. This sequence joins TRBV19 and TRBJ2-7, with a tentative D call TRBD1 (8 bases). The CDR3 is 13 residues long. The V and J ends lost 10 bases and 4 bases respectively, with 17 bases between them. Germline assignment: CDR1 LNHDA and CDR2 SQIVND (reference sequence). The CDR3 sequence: CATRTGRAYEQYF. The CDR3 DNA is TGTGCCACCAGGACAGGGAGGGCATACGAGCAGTACTTC.

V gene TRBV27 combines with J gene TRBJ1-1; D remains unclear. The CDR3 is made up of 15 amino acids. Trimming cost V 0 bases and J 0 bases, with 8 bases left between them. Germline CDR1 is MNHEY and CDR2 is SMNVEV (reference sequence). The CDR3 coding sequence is TGTGCCAGCAGTTTATCGGGCAGTATGAACACTGAAGCTTTCTTT. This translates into CASSLSGSMNTEAFF.

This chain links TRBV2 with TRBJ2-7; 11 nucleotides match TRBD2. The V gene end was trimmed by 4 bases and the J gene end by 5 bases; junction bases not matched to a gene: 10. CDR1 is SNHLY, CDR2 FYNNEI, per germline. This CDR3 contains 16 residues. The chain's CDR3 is CASSVWTSGWGNEQYF. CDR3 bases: TGTGCCAGCAGTGTCTGGACTAGCGGGTGGGGCAACGAGCAGTACTTC.

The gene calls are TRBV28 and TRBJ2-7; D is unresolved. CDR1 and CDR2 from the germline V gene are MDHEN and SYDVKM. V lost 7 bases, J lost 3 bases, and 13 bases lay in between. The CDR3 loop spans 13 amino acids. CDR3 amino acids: CASTATDHYEQYF. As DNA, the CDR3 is TGTGCCAGCACCGCTACAGACCACTACGAGCAGTACTTC.

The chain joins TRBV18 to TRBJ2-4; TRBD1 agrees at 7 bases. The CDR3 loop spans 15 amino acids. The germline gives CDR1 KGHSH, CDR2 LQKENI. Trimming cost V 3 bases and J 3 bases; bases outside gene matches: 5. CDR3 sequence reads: CASSPTTGNKNIQYF. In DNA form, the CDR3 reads TGTGCCAGCTCACCGACGACAGGGAACAAAAACATTCAGTACTTC.

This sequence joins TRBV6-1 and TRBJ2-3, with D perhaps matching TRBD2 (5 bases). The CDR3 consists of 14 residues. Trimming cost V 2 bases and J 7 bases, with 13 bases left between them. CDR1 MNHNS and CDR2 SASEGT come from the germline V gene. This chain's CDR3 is CASSERRDRYTQYF. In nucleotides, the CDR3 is TGTGCCAGCAGTGAACGACGGGATCGTTATACGCAGTATTTT.

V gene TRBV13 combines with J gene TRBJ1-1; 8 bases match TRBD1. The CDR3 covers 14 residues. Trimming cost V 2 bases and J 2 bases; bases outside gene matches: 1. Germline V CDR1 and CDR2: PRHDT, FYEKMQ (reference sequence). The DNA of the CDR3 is TGTGCCAGCAGCTTACAGGGGGCAAACACTGAAGCTTTCTTT. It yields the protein CASSLQGANTEAFF.

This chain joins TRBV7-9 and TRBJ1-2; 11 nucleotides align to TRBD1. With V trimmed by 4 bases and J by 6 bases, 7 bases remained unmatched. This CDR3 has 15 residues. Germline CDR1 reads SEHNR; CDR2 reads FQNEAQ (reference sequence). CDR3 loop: CASSSGTGGSDGYTF. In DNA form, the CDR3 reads TGTGCCAGCAGCTCCGGGACAGGGGGAAGCGATGGCTACACCTTC.

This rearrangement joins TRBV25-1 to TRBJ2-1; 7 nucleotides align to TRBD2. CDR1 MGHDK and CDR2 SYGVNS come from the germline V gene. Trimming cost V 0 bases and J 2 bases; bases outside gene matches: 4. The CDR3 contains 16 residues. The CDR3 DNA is TGTGCCAGCAGTGAATATAGGGAGGGAACCTACAATGAGCAGTTCTTC. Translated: CASSEYREGTYNEQFF. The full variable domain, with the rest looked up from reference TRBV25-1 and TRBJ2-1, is EADIYQTPRYLVIGTGKKITLECSQTMGHDKMYWYQQDPGMELHLIHYSYGVNSTEKGDLSSESTVSRIRTEHFPLTLESARPSHTSQYLCASSEYREGTYNEQFFGPGTRLTVL.